This T cell receptor beta chain was sequenced during a study of T cells in localized non-small cell lung cancer. Regarding the study as a whole: Of the tissues analyzed, uninvolved adjacent lung showed maximal T cell clonality, greater than tumor. In adjacent lung appeared a median approximately 57 of the top 100 tumor clones.

Some clones are missing from TCRdb's copy, which holds only in-frame ones; the method was immunoSEQ multiplex PCR. This sample has some 1,600 clones, with 20% to 25% found just once. Details on this clone: No antigen is known for it.

The CDR3 contains 14 residues. Losses at the gene ends were 2 bases for V and 7 bases for J; bases not matched to a gene: 7. Germline V gives CDR1 WSHSY, CDR2 SAAADI. Sequencing used lung tumor tissue, obtained before any cancer treatment. The sequence derives from a female donor older than 55 with stage II lung adenocarcinoma. The rearrangement joins TRBV10-2 to TRBJ2-7, with 8 bases matching TRBD2. In nucleotides, the CDR3 is TGCGCCAGCAGTGAGCAAGCGGGAGACTCAGAGCAGTACTTC. Translation: CASSEQAGDSEQYF.